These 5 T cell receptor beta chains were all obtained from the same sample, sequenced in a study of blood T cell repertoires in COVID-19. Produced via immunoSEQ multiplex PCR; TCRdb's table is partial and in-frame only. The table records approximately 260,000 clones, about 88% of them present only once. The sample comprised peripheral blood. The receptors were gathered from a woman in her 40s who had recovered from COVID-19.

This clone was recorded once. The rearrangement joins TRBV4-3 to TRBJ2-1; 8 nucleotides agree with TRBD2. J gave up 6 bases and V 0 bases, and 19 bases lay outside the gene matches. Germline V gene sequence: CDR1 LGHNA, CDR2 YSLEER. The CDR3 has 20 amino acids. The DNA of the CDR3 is TGCGCCAGCAGCCAAGAGGTGGCTAGCGGGCTGGCAAATCTTATCAATGAGCAGTTCTTC. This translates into CASSQEVASGLANLINEQFF.

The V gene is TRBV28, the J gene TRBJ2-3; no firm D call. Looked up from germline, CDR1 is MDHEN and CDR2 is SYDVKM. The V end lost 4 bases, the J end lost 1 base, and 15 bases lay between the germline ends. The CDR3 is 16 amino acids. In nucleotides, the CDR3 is TGTGCCAGCAGTTCCCCAGGCCTCAAGGGCACAGATACGCAGTATTTT. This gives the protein CASSSPGLKGTDTQYF.

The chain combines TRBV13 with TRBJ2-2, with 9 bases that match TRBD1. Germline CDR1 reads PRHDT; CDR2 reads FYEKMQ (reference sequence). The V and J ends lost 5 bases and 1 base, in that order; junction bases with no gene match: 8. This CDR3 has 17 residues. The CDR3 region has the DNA TGTGCCAGCAGCGTACGCCAGGGACAGGGGAACACCGGGGAGCTGTTTTTT. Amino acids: CASSVRQGQGNTGELFF.

In DNA, the CDR3 is TGTGCCAGTAGTAGCAGCGAAGGGGGAGTTCCCTACTATGGCTACACCTTC. Protein product: CASSSSEGGVPYYGYTF. The chain couples TRBV19 to TRBJ1-2; tentative D call: TRBD1 (6 bases). Trimming took off 4 bases at V and 3 bases at J, with 21 bases between the two ends. The germline V gene encodes CDR1 LNHDA and CDR2 SQIVND (reference sequence). The CDR3 length is 17 residues.

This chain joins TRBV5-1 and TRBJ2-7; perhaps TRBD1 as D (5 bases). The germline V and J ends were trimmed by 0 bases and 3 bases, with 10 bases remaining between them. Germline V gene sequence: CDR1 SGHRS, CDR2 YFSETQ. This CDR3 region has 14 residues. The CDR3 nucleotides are TGCGCCAGCAGCTTGGATAGGGGATTCTACGAGCAGTACTTC. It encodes CASSLDRGFYEQYF.